This TCR beta chain comes out of a study of blood T cell repertoires in COVID-19. Per the original methods: Scientists estimated how many nucleated cells there were by amplifying reference gene primers. Here immunoSEQ multiplex PCR was the method, and the copy in TCRdb shows in-frame clones only, minus some. That table furnishes V, J and clone size, whereas the DNA furnished D and trimming. Of around 100,000 clones listed, approximately 84% are singletons. This clone occurred a few times. The sequencing sample was made of peripheral blood. The sequence was obtained from a human donor in a cohort sampled during active COVID-19.

The CDR3 coding sequence is TGTGCCAGCAGCGTAGCGGATCCTCGGGGCACAGATACGCAGTATTTT. Translated, it gives CASSVADPRGTDTQYF. The chain uses TRBV9 and TRBJ2-3; D not resolved. The germline V gene has CDR1 SGDLS and CDR2 YYNGEE. Trimming stripped 0 bases from V and 1 base from J, with 12 bases between. The CDR3 totals 16 residues.